These 24 T cell receptor beta chains came from one sample sequenced in a study of blood T cell repertoires in COVID-19. Measured with immunoSEQ multiplex PCR; TCRdb has only the in-frame clones, and not every one. The profile shows 140,000 to 150,000 clones, around 86% of them singletons. Sequencing was done on a sample of PBMCs or T cells enriched from blood (not recorded which). These receptors came from a man in his fifties or sixties who had recovered from COVID-19.

The J gene is TRBJ2-3, the V gene TRBV5-1; D is ambiguous. V was clipped by 2 bases and J by 1 base, with 5 bases between them. This CDR3 has 13 residues. Germline values: CDR1 SGHRS, CDR2 YFSETQ. As DNA, the CDR3 is TGCGCCAGCAGCTTACCGGGCACAGATACGCAGTATTTT. Translation: CASSLPGTDTQYF.

The chain joins TRBV6-1 to TRBJ1-5, with D unresolved. CDR1 and CDR2 from the germline V gene are MNHNS and SASEGT. Trimming removed 3 bases from V and 5 bases from J, with 14 bases in between. This CDR3 has 15 amino acids. This chain's CDR3 is CASSDWHNTHQPQHF. CDR3 nucleotide sequence: TGTGCCAGCAGTGATTGGCATAACACGCATCAGCCCCAGCATTTT.

The V and J genes are TRBV2 and TRBJ1-2; D perhaps matches TRBD1 (5 bases). The CDR3 is 15 residues long. V gave up 3 bases and J gave up 3 bases, with 14 bases separating them. Germline loops: CDR1 SNHLY, CDR2 FYNNEI. The CDR3 loop reads CASSEQGILDYGYTF. The DNA for the CDR3 is TGTGCCAGCAGTGAGCAGGGAATATTGGACTATGGCTACACCTTC.

The chain combines TRBV5-1 with TRBJ1-1; the match to TRBD1 covers 9 bases. Germline V CDR1 and CDR2: SGHRS, YFSETQ. V lost 3 bases, J lost 3 bases, and 6 bases stayed unmatched. The CDR3 has 15 residues. The CDR3 reads CASSSSTGGYTEAFF. The CDR3 DNA sequence: TGCGCCAGCAGCTCCTCAACAGGGGGCTACACTGAAGCTTTCTTT.

CDR3 DNA sequence: TGTGCCAGCAGCCTTAAGACAGAAACGAACACTGAAGCTTTCTTT. This codes for CASSLKTETNTEAFF. The V and J genes are TRBV11-2 and TRBJ1-1; possible D gene TRBD1, 5 bases. Trimming removed 5 bases at V and 1 base at J, with 14 bases between. The germline V gene has CDR1 SGHAT and CDR2 FQNNGV. CDR3 length equals 15 residues.

The V gene is TRBV27, the J gene TRBJ1-2; D is perhaps TRBD1 (6 bases). This CDR3 is 18 amino acids long. CDR1 is MNHEY and CDR2 is SMNVEV in the germline V gene (reference sequence). V was shortened by 4 bases and J by 4 bases, with 25 bases between the two germline ends. This CDR3 reads CASSSKTGRSRNPYGYTF. CDR3 coding DNA: TGTGCCAGCAGTTCTAAGACAGGTCGTTCCCGCAACCCCTATGGCTACACCTTC.

The table lists this clone with a count of one. The gene calls are TRBV7-7 and TRBJ2-2; 8 bases match TRBD2. The CDR3 has 15 amino acids. Germline V gives CDR1 SSHAT, CDR2 FNYEAQ (reference sequence). The V segment lost 5 bases and the J segment 5 bases; nucleotides outside the gene matches: 7. In nucleotides, the CDR3 is TGTGCCAGCAGCCCGGGGGGGTTTAAGACCGGGGAGCTGTTTTTT. Translated, it gives CASSPGGFKTGELFF.

The chain recombines TRBV3-1 (or the pseudogene TRBV3-2) with TRBJ2-7, with 10 nucleotides matching TRBD2. The J segment lost 9 bases and the V segment lost 1 base, leaving 9 bases of the junction unmatched. The CDR3 has 15 residues. Germline V lookup: CDR1 LGHDT, CDR2 YNNKEL (reference sequence). The CDR3 DNA sequence: TGTGCCAGCAGCCAAGGGGGGTCTAGCGGGGGCGTGCAGTACGTC. Its protein product is CASSQGGSSGGVQYV.

This clone was counted between two and nine times. This sequence joins TRBV24-1 and TRBJ2-5; D possibly corresponds to TRBD2 (6 bases). This CDR3 comprises 13 residues. The V gene's germline CDR1 is KGHDR and CDR2 SFDVKD. Between the trimmed V and J ends, which lost 3 bases and 5 bases, there was a span of 9 bases. The CDR3 is CATSDHGGETQYF. In DNA, the CDR3 is TGTGCCACCAGTGATCATGGGGGGGAGACCCAGTACTTC.

The rearrangement uses TRBV19 and TRBJ2-1, with TRBD1 matching over 8 bases. The CDR3 is 15 amino acids. J gave up 6 bases and V 0 bases, and 4 bases lay outside the gene matches. Germline V lookup: CDR1 LNHDA, CDR2 SQIVND (reference sequence). The CDR3 region has the DNA TGTGCCAGTAGTATAGATGTGACAGGGGTCAATGAGCAGTTCTTC. Its translation: CASSIDVTGVNEQFF.

This sequence joins TRBV4-1 and TRBJ2-7; TRBD2 matches at 12 bases. The CDR3 loop spans 16 amino acids. Germline CDR1 is MGHRA and CDR2 is YSYEKL. Trimming cost V 0 bases and J 3 bases; bases outside gene matches: 3. CDR3 coding DNA: TGCGCCAGCAGCCAAGATCGGGGACTAGCGGGCTACGAGCAGTACTTC. As protein: CASSQDRGLAGYEQYF.

This clone was seen just once. This chain uses TRBV27 with TRBJ1-2; 9 bases fit TRBD1. V lost 5 bases and J lost 4; bases outside the gene matches: 5. CDR1 and CDR2 from the germline V gene are MNHEY and SMNVEV (reference sequence). This CDR3 has 14 amino acids. The CDR3 region has the DNA TGTGCCAGCAGTCCGGGACAGGGAGGCTATGGCTACACCTTC. Translated, it gives CASSPGQGGYGYTF.

The V and J genes are TRBV6-5 and TRBJ2-6, with a weak D call TRBD1 (5 bases). The CDR3 sequence is 14 residues long. The germline V gene encodes CDR1 MNHEY and CDR2 SVGAGI. Trimming removed 6 bases at V and 0 bases at J, with 6 bases between. CDR3 coding DNA: TGTGCCAGCAGACAGGTCTCTGGGGCCAACGTCCTGACTTTC. Protein sequence: CASRQVSGANVLTF.

The chain recombines TRBV15 with TRBJ2-1; 11 bases align to TRBD2. This CDR3 is built from 15 residues. The germline gives CDR1 LNHNV, CDR2 YYDKDF (reference sequence). The J segment lost 6 bases and the V segment lost 4 bases, leaving 5 bases of the junction unmatched. CDR3 loop: CATSTLAGERNEQFF. The CDR3 bases are TGTGCCACCAGCACACTAGCGGGAGAGCGCAATGAGCAGTTCTTC.

The genes are TRBV7-7 and TRBJ2-2; weak D call: TRBD2 (7 bases). In germline, CDR1 is SSHAT, CDR2 FNYEAQ (reference sequence). Trimming cost V 1 base and J 5 bases, with 20 bases left between them. The CDR3 length is 18 residues. CDR3 residues: CASSLGHRGAGATGELFF. As DNA, the CDR3 is TGTGCCAGCAGCTTAGGGCATAGGGGGGCGGGAGCGACCGGGGAGCTGTTTTTT. Drawing the rest from reference TRBV7-7 and TRBJ2-2, the complete variable domain is GAGVSQSPRYKVTKRGQDVTLRCDPISSHATLYWYQQALGQGPEFLTYFNYEAQPDKSGLPSDRFSAERPEGSISTLTIQRTEQRDSAMYRCASSLGHRGAGATGELFFGEGSRLTVL.

The J gene is TRBJ1-1, the V gene TRBV2; no firm D call. Germline values: CDR1 SNHLY, CDR2 FYNNEI. Trimming removed 6 bases at V and 1 base at J, with 9 bases between. The CDR3 totals 13 residues. For the CDR3, the DNA is TGTGCCAGCAGCCTTAACACGAACACTGAAGCTTTCTTT. This gives the protein CASSLNTNTEAFF.

The V call is TRBV16, the J call TRBJ1-1, with D possibly being TRBD1 (5 bases). This CDR3 spans 11 amino acids. Germline assignment: CDR1 KGHSY and CDR2 FQNENV. Between the trimmed V and J ends, which lost 5 bases and 11 bases, there was a span of 12 bases. CDR3 sequence reads: CASSFDSRAFF. The CDR3 DNA is TGTGCCAGCAGCTTCGACAGTCGGGCTTTCTTT.

V is TRBV3-1 (or the pseudogene TRBV3-2) and J is TRBJ2-1; 10 nucleotides match TRBD2. The CDR3 loop spans 17 amino acids. Trimming took 3 bases from V and 2 from J; bases not matched to a gene: 7. The germline CDR1 and CDR2 sequences are LGHDT and YNNKEL (reference sequence). The CDR3 protein is CASSQETLAGAYNEQFF. CDR3 coding DNA: TGTGCCAGCAGCCAGGAGACCCTAGCGGGGGCCTACAATGAGCAGTTCTTC.

The rearrangement links TRBV6-5 to TRBJ2-5; 12 positions agree with TRBD1. J was trimmed by 5 bases and V by 0 bases; bases with no gene match: 4. This CDR3 has 16 amino acids. The germline CDR1 and CDR2 sequences are MNHEY and SVGAGI. For the CDR3, the DNA is TGTGCCAGCAGTTACTCGGGACAGGGGGCTTGGGAGACCCAGTACTTC. This translates into CASSYSGQGAWETQYF.

The rearrangement joins TRBV6-5 to TRBJ1-5, with D unclear. Trimming removed 2 bases from V and 0 bases from J, with 8 bases in between. Germline V gives CDR1 MNHEY, CDR2 SVGAGI. This CDR3 comprises 15 residues. CDR3 protein: CASSYAEYSNQPQHF. The CDR3 nucleotides read TGTGCCAGCAGTTACGCGGAATATAGCAATCAGCCCCAGCATTTT.

V and J are TRBV5-4 and TRBJ2-7; 7 bases are a match to TRBD1. The CDR3 sequence is 13 residues long. J lost 2 bases, V lost 4 bases, and 3 bases had no gene match. CDR1 and CDR2 (germline): SGHNT, YYREEE (reference sequence). In DNA form, the CDR3 reads TGTGCCAGCAGCCGGGGACAGACCTACGAGCAGTACTTC. Translating it yields CASSRGQTYEQYF.

The chain combines TRBV27 with TRBJ1-5; tentative D call: TRBD1 (5 bases). The V gene's germline CDR1 is MNHEY and CDR2 SMNVEV (reference sequence). The CDR3 sequence is 16 residues long. Between the trimmed V and J ends, which lost 6 bases and 2 bases, there was a span of 17 bases. The CDR3 reads CASSPAKGKGNQPQHF. The CDR3 DNA is TGTGCCAGCAGCCCTGCCAAGGGGAAGGGCAATCAGCCCCAGCATTTT.

The V call is TRBV18, the J call TRBJ2-7, with TRBD2 as a possible D gene (5 bases). V was shortened by 3 bases and J by 7 bases, with 19 bases between the two germline ends. The CDR3 covers 15 residues. CDR1 is KGHSH, CDR2 LQKENI, per germline. CDR3 protein: CASSPNSLGSGEQYF. In DNA, the CDR3 is TGTGCCAGCTCACCGAATTCACTGGGCTCGGGAGAGCAGTACTTC.

This clone was seen a handful of times. The chain recombines TRBV3-1 (or the pseudogene TRBV3-2) with TRBJ1-2, with 8 positions matching TRBD1. The CDR3 is 15 residues long. Germline V CDR1 and CDR2: LGHDT, YNNKEL (reference sequence). Unmatched junction bases numbered 7, after V lost 0 bases and J lost 7 bases. CDR3 loop: CASSQERQGAGGYTF. Written as DNA, the CDR3 is TGTGCCAGCAGCCAAGAGAGGCAGGGGGCCGGTGGCTACACCTTC.